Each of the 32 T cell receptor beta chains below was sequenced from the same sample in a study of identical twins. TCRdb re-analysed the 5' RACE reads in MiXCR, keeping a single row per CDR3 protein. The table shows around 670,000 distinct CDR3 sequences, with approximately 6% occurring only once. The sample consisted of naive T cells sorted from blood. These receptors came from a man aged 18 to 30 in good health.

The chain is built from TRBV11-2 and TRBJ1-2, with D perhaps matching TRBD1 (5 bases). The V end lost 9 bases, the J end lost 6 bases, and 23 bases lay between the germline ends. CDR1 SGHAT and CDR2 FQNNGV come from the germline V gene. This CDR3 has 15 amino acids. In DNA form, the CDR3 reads TGTGCCAGTAGCCTCGTCAGGGTGCTCTCGGATGGCTACACCTTC. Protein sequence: CASSLVRVLSDGYTF.

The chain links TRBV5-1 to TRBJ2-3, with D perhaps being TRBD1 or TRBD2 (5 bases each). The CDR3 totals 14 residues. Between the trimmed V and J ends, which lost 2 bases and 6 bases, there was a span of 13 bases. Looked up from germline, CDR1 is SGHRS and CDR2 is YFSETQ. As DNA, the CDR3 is TGCGCCAGCAGCTTCTCCGGGACCCCGGATACGCAGTATTTT. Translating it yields CASSFSGTPDTQYF. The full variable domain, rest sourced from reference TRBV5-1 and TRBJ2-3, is KAGVTQTPRYLIKTRGQQVTLSCSPISGHRSVSWYQQTPGQGLQFLFEYFSETQRNKGNFPGRFSGRQFSNSRSEMNVSTLELGDSALYLCASSFSGTPDTQYFGPGTRLTVL.

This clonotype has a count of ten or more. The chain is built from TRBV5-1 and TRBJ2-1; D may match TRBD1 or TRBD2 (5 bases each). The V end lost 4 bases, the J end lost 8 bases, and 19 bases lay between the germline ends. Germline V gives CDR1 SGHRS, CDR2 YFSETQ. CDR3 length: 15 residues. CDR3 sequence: CASSLRDPKTHEQFF. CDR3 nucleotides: TGCGCCAGCAGCCTCCGGGACCCAAAGACCCATGAGCAGTTCTTC.

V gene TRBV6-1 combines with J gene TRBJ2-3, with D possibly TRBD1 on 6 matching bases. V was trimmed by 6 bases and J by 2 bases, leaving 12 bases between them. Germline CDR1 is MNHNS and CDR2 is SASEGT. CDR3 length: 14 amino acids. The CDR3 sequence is CASRGALYTDTQYF. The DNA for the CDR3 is TGTGCCAGCAGGGGGGCACTTTACACAGATACGCAGTATTTT.

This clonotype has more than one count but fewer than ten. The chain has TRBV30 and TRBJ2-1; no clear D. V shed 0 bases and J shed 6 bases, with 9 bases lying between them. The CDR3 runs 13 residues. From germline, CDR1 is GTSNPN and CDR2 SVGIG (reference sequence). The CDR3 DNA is TGTGCCTGGAGTGTACTGGAGCCCAATGAGCAGTTCTTC. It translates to CAWSVLEPNEQFF.

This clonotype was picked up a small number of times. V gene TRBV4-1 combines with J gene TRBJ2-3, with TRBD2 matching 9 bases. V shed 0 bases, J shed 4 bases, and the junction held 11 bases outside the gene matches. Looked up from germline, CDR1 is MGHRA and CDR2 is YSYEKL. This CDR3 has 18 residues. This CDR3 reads CASSQDDPLAGVPDTQYF. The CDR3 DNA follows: TGCGCCAGCAGCCAAGACGACCCCTTAGCGGGAGTTCCAGATACGCAGTATTTT.

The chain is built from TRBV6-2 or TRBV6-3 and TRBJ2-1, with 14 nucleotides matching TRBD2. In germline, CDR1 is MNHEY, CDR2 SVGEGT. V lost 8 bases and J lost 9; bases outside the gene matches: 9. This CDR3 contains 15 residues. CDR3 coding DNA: TGTGCCAGCTACATCCACGGACTAGCGGGAGGTGAGCAGTTCTTC. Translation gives CASYIHGLAGGEQFF.

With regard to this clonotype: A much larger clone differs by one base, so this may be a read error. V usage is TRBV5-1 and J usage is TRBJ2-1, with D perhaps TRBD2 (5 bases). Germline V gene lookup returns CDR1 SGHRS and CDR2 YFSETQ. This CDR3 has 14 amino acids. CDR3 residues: CASSLDTSTDEHFF. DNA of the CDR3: TGCGCCAGCAGCTTGGATACTAGTACCGATGAGCATTTCTTC.

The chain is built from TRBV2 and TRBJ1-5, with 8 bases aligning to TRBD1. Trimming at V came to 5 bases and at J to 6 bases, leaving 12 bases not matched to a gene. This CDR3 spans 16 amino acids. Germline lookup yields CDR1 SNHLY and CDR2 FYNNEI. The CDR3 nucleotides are TGTGCCAGCAGTTCTCCTGACAGGGGTCAAAGTCAGCCCCAGCATTTT. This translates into CASSSPDRGQSQPQHF.

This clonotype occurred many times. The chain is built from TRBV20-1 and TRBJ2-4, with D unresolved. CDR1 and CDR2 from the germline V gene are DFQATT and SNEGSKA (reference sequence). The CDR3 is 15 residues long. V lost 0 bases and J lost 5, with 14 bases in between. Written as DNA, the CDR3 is TGCAGTGCTAGAGACCTTCGTGGTCCGGAAAACATTCAGTACTTC. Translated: CSARDLRGPENIQYF.

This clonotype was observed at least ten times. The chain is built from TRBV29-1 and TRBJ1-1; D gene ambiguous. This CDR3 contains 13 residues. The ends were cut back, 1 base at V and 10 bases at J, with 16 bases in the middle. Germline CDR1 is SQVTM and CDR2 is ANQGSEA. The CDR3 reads CSVEALEGSGAFF. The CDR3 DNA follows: TGCAGCGTTGAAGCATTAGAGGGAAGCGGAGCTTTCTTT.

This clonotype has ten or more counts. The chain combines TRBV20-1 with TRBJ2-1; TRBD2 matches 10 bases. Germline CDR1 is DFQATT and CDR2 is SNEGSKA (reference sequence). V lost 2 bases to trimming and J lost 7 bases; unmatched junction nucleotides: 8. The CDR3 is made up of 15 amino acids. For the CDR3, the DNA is TGCAGTGCTAGACGGGCTAGCGGGAGTAGGAATGAGCAGTTCTTC. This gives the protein CSARRASGSRNEQFF.

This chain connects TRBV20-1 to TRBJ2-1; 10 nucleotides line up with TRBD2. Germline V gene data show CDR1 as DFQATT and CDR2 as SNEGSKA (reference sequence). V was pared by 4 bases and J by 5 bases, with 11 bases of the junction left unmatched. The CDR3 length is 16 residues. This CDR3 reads CSATPSSGSRHNEQFF. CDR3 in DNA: TGCAGTGCTACCCCATCTAGCGGGAGTCGGCACAATGAGCAGTTCTTC.

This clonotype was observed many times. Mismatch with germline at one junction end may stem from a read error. The CDR3 reads CSARDLVGDAGPITYTQYF. The CDR3, as DNA: TGCAGTGCTAGAGATCTCGTCGGTGATGCGGGACCCATCACATATACGCAGTATTTT. J is TRBJ2-3 and V is TRBV20-1, with D possibly being TRBD2 (6 bases). This CDR3 has 19 amino acids. Per the germline V gene, CDR1 is DFQATT and CDR2 is SNEGSKA (reference sequence).

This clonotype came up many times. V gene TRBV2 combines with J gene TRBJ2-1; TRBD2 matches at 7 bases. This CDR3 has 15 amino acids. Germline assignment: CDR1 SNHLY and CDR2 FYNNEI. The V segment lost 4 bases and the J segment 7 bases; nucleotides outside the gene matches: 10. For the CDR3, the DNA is TGTGCCAGCAGTGTCGTTGCGGGAGAGTGGAATGAGCAGTTCTTC. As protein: CASSVVAGEWNEQFF.

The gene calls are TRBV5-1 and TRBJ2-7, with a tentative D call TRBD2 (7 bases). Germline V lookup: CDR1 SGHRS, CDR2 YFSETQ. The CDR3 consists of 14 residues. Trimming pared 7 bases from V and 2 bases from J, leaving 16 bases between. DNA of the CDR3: TGCGCCAGCTCCAAAGGGGGGGATACCTACGAGCAGTACTTC. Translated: CASSKGGDTYEQYF.

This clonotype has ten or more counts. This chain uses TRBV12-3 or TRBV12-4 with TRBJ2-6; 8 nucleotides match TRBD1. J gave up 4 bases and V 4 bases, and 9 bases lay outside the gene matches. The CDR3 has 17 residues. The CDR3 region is CASSWGQGAKGANVLTF. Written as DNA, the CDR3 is TGTGCCAGCAGTTGGGGGCAGGGGGCTAAAGGGGCCAACGTCCTGACTTTC.

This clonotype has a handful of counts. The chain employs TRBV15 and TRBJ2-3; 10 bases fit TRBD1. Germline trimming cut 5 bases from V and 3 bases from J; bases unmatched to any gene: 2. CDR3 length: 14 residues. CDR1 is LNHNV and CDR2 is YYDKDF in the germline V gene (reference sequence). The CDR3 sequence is CATSWTGGTDTQYF. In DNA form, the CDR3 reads TGTGCCACCAGCTGGACAGGGGGGACAGATACGCAGTATTTT.

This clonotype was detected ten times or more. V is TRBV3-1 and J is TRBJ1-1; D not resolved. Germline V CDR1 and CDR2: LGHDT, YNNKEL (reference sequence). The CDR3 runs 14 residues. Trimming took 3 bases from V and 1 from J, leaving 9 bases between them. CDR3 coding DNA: TGTGCCAGCAGCCAGATGGCGTCGAACACTGAAGCTTTCTTT. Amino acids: CASSQMASNTEAFF.

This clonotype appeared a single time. In DNA form, the CDR3 reads TGTGCCAGCAGCCTAACCGGGACAGGGGACGAGCAGTACTTC. This sequence encodes CASSLTGTGDEQYF. V is TRBV7-6 and J is TRBJ2-7, with 10 bases matching TRBD1. CDR1 is SGHVS, CDR2 FNYEAQ, per germline. V gave up 5 bases and J gave up 5 bases; unmatched junction bases: 6. The CDR3 spans 14 residues.

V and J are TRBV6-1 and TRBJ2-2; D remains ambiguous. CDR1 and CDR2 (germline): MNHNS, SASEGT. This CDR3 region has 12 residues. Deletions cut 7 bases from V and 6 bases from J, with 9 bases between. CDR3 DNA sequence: TGTGCCAGCAAGATTTGGGCCGGGGAGCTGTTTTTT. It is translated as CASKIWAGELFF.

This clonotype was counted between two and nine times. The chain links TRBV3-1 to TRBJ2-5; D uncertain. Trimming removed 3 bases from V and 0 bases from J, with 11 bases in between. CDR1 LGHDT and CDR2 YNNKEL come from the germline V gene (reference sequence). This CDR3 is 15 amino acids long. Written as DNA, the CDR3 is TGTGCCAGCAGCCACCAAGAGTGGGACCAAGAGACCCAGTACTTC. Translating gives CASSHQEWDQETQYF.

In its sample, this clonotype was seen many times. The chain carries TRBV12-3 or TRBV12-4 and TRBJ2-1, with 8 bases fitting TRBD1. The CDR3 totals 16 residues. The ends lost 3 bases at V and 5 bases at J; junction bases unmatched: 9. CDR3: CASSFLPGGMHNEQFF. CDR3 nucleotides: TGTGCCAGCAGTTTTCTCCCAGGGGGCATGCACAATGAGCAGTTCTTC.

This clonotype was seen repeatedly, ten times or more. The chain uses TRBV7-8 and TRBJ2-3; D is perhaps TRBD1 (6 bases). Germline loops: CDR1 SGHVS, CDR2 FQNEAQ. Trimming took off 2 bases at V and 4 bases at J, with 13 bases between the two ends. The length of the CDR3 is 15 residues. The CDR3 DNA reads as TGTGCCAGCAGCTTAAACAGGGTGAGGCCAGATACGCAGTATTTT. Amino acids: CASSLNRVRPDTQYF.

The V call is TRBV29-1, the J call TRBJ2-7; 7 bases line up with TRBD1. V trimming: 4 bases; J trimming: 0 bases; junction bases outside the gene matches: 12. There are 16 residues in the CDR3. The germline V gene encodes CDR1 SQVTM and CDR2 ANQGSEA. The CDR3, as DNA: TGCAGCGTTGCACTACAGGGGATGCGTAGCTCCTACGAGCAGTACGTC. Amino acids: CSVALQGMRSSYEQYV.

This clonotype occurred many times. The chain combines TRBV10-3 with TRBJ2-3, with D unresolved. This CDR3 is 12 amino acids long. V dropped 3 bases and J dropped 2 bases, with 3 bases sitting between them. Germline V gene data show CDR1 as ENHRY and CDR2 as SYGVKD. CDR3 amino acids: CAISDHTDTQYF. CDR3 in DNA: TGTGCCATCAGTGACCACACAGATACGCAGTATTTT.

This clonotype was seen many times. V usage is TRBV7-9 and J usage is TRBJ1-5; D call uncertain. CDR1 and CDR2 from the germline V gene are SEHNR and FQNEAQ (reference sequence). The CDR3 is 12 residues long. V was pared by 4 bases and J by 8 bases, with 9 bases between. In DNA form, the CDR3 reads TGTGCCAGCAGCTCCAACCCTAAGCCCCAGCATTTT. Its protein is CASSSNPKPQHF.

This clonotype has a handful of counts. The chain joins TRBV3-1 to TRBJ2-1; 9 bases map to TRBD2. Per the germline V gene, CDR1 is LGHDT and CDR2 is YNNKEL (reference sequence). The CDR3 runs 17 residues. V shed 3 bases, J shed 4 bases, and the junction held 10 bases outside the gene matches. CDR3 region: CASSHEPGTSLYNEQFF. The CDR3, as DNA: TGTGCCAGCAGCCATGAACCCGGGACTAGCTTATACAATGAGCAGTTCTTC.

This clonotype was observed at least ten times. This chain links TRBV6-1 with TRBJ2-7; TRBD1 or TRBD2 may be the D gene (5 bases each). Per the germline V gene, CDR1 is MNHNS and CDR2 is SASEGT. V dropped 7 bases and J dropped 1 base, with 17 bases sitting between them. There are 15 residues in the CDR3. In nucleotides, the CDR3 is TGTGCCAGCATCGGTCGAGGGGATTCGTCCTACGAGCAGTACGTC. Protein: CASIGRGDSSYEQYV.

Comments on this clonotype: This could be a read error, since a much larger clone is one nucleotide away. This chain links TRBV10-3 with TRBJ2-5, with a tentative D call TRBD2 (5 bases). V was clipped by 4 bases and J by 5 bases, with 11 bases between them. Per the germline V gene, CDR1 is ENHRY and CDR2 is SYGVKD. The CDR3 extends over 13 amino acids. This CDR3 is CAISATGGETQYF. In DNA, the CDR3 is TGTGCCATCAGTGCCACGGGCGGGGAGACCCAGTACTTC.

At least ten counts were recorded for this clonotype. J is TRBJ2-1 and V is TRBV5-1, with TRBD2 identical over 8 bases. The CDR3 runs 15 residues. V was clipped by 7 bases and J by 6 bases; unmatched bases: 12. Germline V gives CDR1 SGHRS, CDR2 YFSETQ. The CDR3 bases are TGCGCCAGCCGTAAGTTTAGCGGGGAGGGCAATGAGCAGTTCTTC. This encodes CASRKFSGEGNEQFF. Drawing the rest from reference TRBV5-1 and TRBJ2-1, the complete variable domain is KAGVTQTPRYLIKTRGQQVTLSCSPISGHRSVSWYQQTPGQGLQFLFEYFSETQRNKGNFPGRFSGRQFSNSRSEMNVSTLELGDSALYLCASRKFSGEGNEQFFGPGTRLTVL.

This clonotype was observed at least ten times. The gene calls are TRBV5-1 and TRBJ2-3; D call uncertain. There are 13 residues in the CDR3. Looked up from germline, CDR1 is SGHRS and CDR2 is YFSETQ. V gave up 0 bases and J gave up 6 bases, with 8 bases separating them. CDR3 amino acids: CASSLDLPDTQYF. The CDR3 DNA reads TGCGCCAGCAGCTTGGACCTCCCCGATACGCAGTATTTT.